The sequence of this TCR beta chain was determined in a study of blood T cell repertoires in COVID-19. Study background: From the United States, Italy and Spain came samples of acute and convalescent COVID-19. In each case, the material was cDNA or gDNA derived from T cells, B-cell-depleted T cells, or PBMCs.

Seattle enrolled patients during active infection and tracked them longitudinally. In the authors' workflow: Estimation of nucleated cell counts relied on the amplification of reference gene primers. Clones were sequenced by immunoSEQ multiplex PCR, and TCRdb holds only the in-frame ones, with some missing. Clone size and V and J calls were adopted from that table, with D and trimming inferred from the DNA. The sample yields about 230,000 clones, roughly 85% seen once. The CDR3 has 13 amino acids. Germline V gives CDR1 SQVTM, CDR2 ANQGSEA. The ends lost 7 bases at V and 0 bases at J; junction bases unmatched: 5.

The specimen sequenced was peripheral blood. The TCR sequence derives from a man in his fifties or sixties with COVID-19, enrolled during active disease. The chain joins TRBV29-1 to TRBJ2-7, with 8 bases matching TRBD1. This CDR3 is CSAGDRYSYEQYF. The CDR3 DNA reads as TGCAGCGCCGGGGACAGGTACTCCTACGAGCAGTACTTC.